This T cell receptor beta chain comes out of a study of cytomegalovirus exposure and HLA in healthy donors (TCRdb year 2017). Broadly, across the study: An earlier analysis of approximately 640 of the donors reported about 250 Gb of sequence data and 100 million to 140 million unique TCR beta sequences from 150 million to 200 million T cells. An early release that covered some 630 HLA-typed donors contained approximately 300 gigabases of sequencing data and about 93 million unique TCR sequences. Among the roughly 410 genotyped donors, approximately 81% belonged to the genetic ancestry cluster associated with self-reported Caucasian donors. The study aimed to test whether signatures of past pathogen exposure could be identified by cataloging public T cell receptors. The T cell repertoires of roughly 660 subjects were profiled by immunosequencing and related to cytomegalovirus serostatus. In addition to the first cohort of roughly 670 subjects, a separate validation cohort of about 120 different subjects was used. To predict cytomegalovirus infection status, the study brought together high-throughput TCR immunosequencing, statistical association of individual TCRs with disease status, and machine learning. A later analysis re-examined previously published TCR beta repertoires from just over 650 donors and added high-resolution HLA genotyping to investigate patterns of TCR occurrence. The later analysis used no new phenotypic data to find candidate immune exposures, relying instead on TCR beta sequences and their occurrence across donors. An earlier analysis of fewer than 700 of the donors applied high-throughput TCR beta sequencing to assess whether each TCR beta V gene segment acted as functional or pseudogenic. Alongside the repertoire data, information on donor age, sex, ethnicity and CMV serostatus was compiled. Genome-wide SNP genotypes for about 60% of the roughly 700 donors were used in a later genetic analysis, which treated that subset as a discovery cohort. Every repertoire in the discovery cohort had been generated on one and the same sequencing platform. Both class I and class II loci were covered by HLA typing, at four-digit resolution. Typing coverage differed by locus: A, B, C, DRB1 and DQB1 were typed in roughly 629-630 donors, DQA1 in about 500, DPA1 in around 600, and DPB1 in around 440. A handful of DR-DQ haplotypes were treated as single units for association and clustering because of strong linkage in the cohort. On average, 235,054 unique TCR beta nucleotide sequences were sequenced per donor among roughly 430 genotyped donors of the cohort, with 15% to 20% of those sequences being non-productive. Overall study outcomes, separate from this receptor: While some public TCRs were present in many individuals, most TCR sequences turned up only very rarely across donors. Immune exposure information for the cohort was limited to CMV serostatus. When HLA alleles, especially DR and DQ, strongly co-occurred, attributing TCR associations to individual alleles was difficult. A total of roughly 160 TCR beta chains were listed by the study as associated with cytomegalovirus. A further reported finding was that TCR beta sequences accurately predicted the HLA-A and HLA-B alleles for most subjects in the first cohort. Because the 87-base-pair reads could not distinguish some IMGT-functional V segments, including TRBV6-2 and TRBV6-3, those segments were excluded. According to a later analysis, most CMV-associated TCR beta chains appeared to be HLA-restricted, and the HLA associations seemed to be driven largely by CMV exposure. Three of the identified cytomegalovirus-associated TCR beta chains were confirmed in vitro to be specific for cytomegalovirus antigens. Because HLA typing was unavailable for some donors at each locus, only the typed subset was used in association tests. Linkage disequilibrium might explain the correlated functional status among segregating V segments, but an unknown experimental factor could not be ruled out. Roughly uniform sequencing depth across donors was assumed in presence/absence analyses, although this assumption may not hold. According to a later genetic analysis, donors in an Asian-associated ancestry cluster had fewer N-insertions in productive TCRs than the approximately 710-donor mean. In a later analysis, TCR association rates were found to vary across HLA loci, with the most associated TCRs seen for DRB1 alleles and the fewest for HLA-C alleles. The classifier was reported to diagnose cytomegalovirus status with high specificity and sensitivity in both the original and validation cohorts. A cluster of highly shared sequence variants was judged likely to be a technical artifact of the sequencing pipeline. A later analysis associated 16,951 TCR beta sequences with specific HLA alleles at a false discovery rate of 0.05. Several of the top co-occurrence clusters appeared to be linked to parvovirus B19, influenza, CMV and Epstein-Barr virus, according to a later analysis. V-gene and J-gene trimming of TCR beta chains was associated with a missense DCLRE1C variant in a later genetic analysis, and the association was replicated in an independent cohort. Because counts were too low, roughly 18 rarely observed V segments, including chromosome 9 orphons, were left out of the earlier analysis of 587 of the donors. The cohort was sequenced for TCR beta chains only, and without alpha or paired-chain data the features that could be detected were limited. The authors suggested that the approach could potentially be extended to other disease states and immunological phenotypes. Broadly in line with IMGT annotations, most TCR beta V segments showed up in productive rearrangements about 87% or about 30% of the time in an earlier analysis of several hundred of the donors. In a later analysis, HLA-associated TCR beta chains showed more clonal expansion and lower generation probabilities than non-associated chains that were equally common.

V sheds 6 bases and J sheds 4 bases, leaving 11 bases between their ends. The CDR3 has 13 amino acids, counting the end cysteine and phenylalanine. Only the CDR3 portion is preserved as DNA: 39 bases, with reading frame beginning at the first base. From a lookup of the germline V gene, CDR1 and CDR2 are MNHNS and SASEGT. The library was built by means of the immunoSEQ multiplex PCR assay. For the multiplex PCR, a mixture combining 60 forward primers for TCR Vbeta segments and 13 reverse primers for TCR Jbeta segments was used. Amplification of the CDR3 region of rearranged TCR beta genes was performed with a multiplex PCR assay on genomic DNA. The Illumina HiSeq System was used to sequence the amplified TCR beta libraries as 87-base-pair reads. For the original study's pipeline: A later analysis counted about 76 million unique TCR beta chains across the 666 repertoires, and roughly 11 million of these chains were shared by at least two donors. Raw reads were error-corrected and collapsed into unique sequences with a nearest-neighbor algorithm that merged closely related sequences to remove PCR and sequencing errors. V, D and J gene segments were assigned by aligning CDR3 sequences to IMGT reference sequences. For a sequence to be retained, a match of at least six nucleotides to both a V gene segment and a J gene segment was required. Rearrangements were classified as productive when the CDR3 lacked stop codons and remained in frame with V and J, and all other rearrangements were classified as non-productive. Following IMGT convention, CDR3 was defined as the stretch from the second conserved V-encoded cysteine up to the conserved J-encoded phenylalanine. The earlier analysis of 500 to 650 of the donors excluded any sequence lacking an unambiguous match to a single V gene segment. An earlier analysis of 587 of the donors called V segments functional above 56.7% productive rearrangements and segregating when the between-donor standard deviation exceeded 5%. A statistical classification framework was built for diagnosing cytomegalovirus status from the catalog of TCR beta chain sequences. V and J gene assignment, in a later analysis, came from comparing TCR nucleotide sequences with IMGT/GENE-DB human TR gene sequences. Using the TCRdist pipeline, a later analysis assigned CDR3 sequences along with most-parsimonious VDJ recombination scenarios. In a later analysis, every TCR beta chain was defined by the combination of its CDR3 amino acid sequence and its V-gene family, and reads without a unique V-gene family were dropped. A later analysis removed several hundred highly shared, low-generation-probability nucleotide sequences to deal with suspected cross-contamination and a sequencing artifact. A later analysis calculated a clonal expansion index for each public chain from normalized within-repertoire ranks of inferred template counts. Generation probabilities in a later analysis came from a VDJ recombination model fitted to out-of-frame rearrangements, and those results were checked against IGoR. Hypergeometric tests were used in a later analysis to score TCR-TCR, TCR-HLA and TCR-CMV co-occurrence, with a repertoire-size bias correction applied to the TCR pairs. In a later analysis, false discovery rates were estimated by permuting HLA or CMV assignments 20 times. In a later analysis, co-occurring TCRs were grouped using DBSCAN, with TCRdist sequence similarity added in when clustering inside HLA-allele-positive subsets. Co-occurrence clustering excluded repertoires with fewer than 30,000 or more than 120,000 public chains, plus five with anomalous nucleotide sharing. TCRdb re-hosts the immuneACCESS table, in-frame sequences only. Its copies lack some clones; in the studies checked, an unresolved V gene accounts for under half of them, and the cause for the rest is not known. That table gives V, J and clone size, and the DNA gave D and trimming. The sample data list about 150,000 clones, and around 77% of these were observed just once. Of the sample, roughly 1.4% falls within the top ten clones.

The cohort comprised around 700 healthy bone marrow donors. Cohort members were all nominally healthy when sampled, although unrecorded immune exposures were likely present. The donor was CMV seronegative and was included in the group of hundreds of seronegative cohort members. Each donor provided a peripheral blood sample, and peripheral blood mononuclear cells were used for TCR beta sequencing. Genomic DNA extraction from the blood cell samples was performed with the Qiagen DNeasy Blood Extraction Kit. With regard to this clone: Its antigen is not yet known. One base away there is no much larger clone; base qualities are not given.

The V gene is TRBV6-1 and the J gene is TRBJ2-3, and perhaps TRBD2 as D gene, on 5 matching bases. This TCR was recovered from a man aged 40-55 years in good health and CMV-seronegative. Sequenced material: PBMCs. The CDR3 amino acid sequence is: CASSKFSADTQYF. The DNA is as follows: TGTGCCAGCAGCAAATTTAGCGCAGATACGCAGTATTTT.